This T cell receptor (beta chain) was recorded in a study of blood T cell repertoires in COVID-19. At the level of the study: T cells, B-cell-depleted T cells, or PBMCs supplied cDNA or gDNA.

Original analysis: Estimation of nucleated cell counts was performed using reference gene primer amplification. Generated by immunoSEQ multiplex PCR, the TCRdb table keeps only in-frame clones and is missing some. V, J and clone size were drawn from that table, and D and trimming were deduced from the DNA. The sample carries about 48,000 clones, under 90% recorded once. With 6 bases clipped from V and 6 bases from J, the junction kept 4 bases outside the gene matches. CDR1 and CDR2 (germline): SGHDT, YYEEEE. This CDR3 is built from 13 residues. Seattle's cohort entered during active infection and was followed longitudinally.

The chain carries TRBV5-6 and TRBJ1-2; TRBD1 aligns across 11 bases. The receptor's source is a woman of 80 years or more with COVID-19, enrolled during active disease. The specimen sequenced was peripheral blood. This CDR3 is CASTPDRGHGYTF. The CDR3 bases are TGTGCCAGCACCCCGGACAGGGGGCATGGCTACACCTTC.